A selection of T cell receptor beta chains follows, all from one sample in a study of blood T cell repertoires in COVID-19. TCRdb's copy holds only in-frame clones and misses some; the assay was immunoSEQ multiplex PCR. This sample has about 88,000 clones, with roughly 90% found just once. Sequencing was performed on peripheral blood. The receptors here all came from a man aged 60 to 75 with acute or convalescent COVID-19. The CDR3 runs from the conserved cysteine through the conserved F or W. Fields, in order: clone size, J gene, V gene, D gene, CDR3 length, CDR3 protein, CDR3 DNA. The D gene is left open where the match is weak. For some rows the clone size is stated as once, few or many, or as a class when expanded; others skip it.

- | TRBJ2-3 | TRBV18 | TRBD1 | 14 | CASSTGQDTDTQYF | TGTGCCAGCTCGACCGGACAGGACACAGATACGCAGTATTTT
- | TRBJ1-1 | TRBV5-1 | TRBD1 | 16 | CASRPGQGAVTPEAFF | TGCGCCAGCAGACCTGGACAGGGGGCGGTAACCCCTGAAGCTTTCTTT
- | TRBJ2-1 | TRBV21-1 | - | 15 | CASSEDRDKDNEQFF | TGTGCCAGCAGTGAAGACAGGGATAAAGACAATGAGCAGTTCTTC
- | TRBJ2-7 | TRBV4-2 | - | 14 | CASSSGTGSYEQYF | TGTGCCAGCAGCTCGGGGACTGGATCCTACGAGCAGTACTTC
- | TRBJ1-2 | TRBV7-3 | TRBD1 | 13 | CASSDDRGDGYTF | TGTGCCAGCAGTGACGACAGGGGGGATGGCTACACCTTC
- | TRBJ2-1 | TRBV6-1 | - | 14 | CASSDRGHSNEQFF | TGTGCCAGCAGTGACAGGGGACACAGCAATGAGCAGTTCTTC
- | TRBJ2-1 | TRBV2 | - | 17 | CASSDATQGPPRNEQFF | TGTGCCAGCAGTGATGCGACGCAGGGCCCCCCGAGGAATGAGCAGTTCTTC
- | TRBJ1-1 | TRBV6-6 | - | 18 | CASSPHNLAGSGGTEAFF | TGTGCCAGCAGTCCCCATAACTTGGCGGGGTCTGGGGGCACTGAAGCTTTCTTT
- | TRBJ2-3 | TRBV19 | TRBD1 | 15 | CANSLDRGSTDTQYF | TGTGCCAATAGTTTAGACAGGGGAAGCACAGATACGCAGTATTTT
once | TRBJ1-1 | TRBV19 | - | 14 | CASSNRDLNTEAFF | TGTGCCAGTAGTAACAGAGATTTGAACACTGAAGCTTTCTTT
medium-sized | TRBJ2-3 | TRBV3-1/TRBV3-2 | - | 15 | CASSLGAGSTDTQYF | TGTGCCAGCAGCTTAGGGGCTGGGAGCACAGATACGCAGTATTTT
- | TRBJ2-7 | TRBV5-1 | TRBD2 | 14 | CASSFASGNYEQYF | TGCGCCAGCAGCTTTGCTAGCGGGAACTACGAGCAGTACTTC
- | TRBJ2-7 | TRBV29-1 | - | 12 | CSVDRGNYEQYF | TGCAGCGTTGATCGGGGAAACTACGAGCAGTACTTC
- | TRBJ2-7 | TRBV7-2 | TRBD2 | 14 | CASSFASGTYEQYF | TGTGCCAGCAGCTTCGCTAGCGGCACCTACGAGCAGTACTTC
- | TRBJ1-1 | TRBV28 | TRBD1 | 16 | CASRLPSGQGFTEAFF | TGTGCCAGCAGACTCCCCTCGGGACAGGGGTTCACTGAAGCTTTCTTT
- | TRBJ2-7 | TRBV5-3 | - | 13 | CAPGPGRRYEQYF | TGTGCCCCCGGGCCCGGGAGACGGTACGAGCAGTACTTC
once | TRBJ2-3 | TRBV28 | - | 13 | CASSLSSTDTQYF | TGTGCCAGCAGTTTATCCTCTACCGATACGCAGTATTTT
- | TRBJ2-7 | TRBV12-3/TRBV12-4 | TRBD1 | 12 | CASRTGGNEQYF | TGTGCCAGCAGGACAGGGGGTAACGAGCAGTACTTC
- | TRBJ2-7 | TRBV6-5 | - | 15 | CASSYSQAGAYEQYF | TGTGCCAGCAGTTACTCACAGGCAGGGGCCTACGAGCAGTACTTC
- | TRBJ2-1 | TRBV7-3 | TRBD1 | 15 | CASSAGQGAFNEQFF | TGTGCCAGCAGCGCGGGACAGGGGGCGTTCAATGAGCAGTTCTTC
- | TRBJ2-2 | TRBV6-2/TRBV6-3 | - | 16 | CASSSTGLANTGELFF | TGTGCCAGCAGTTCCACGGGACTCGCTAACACCGGGGAGCTGTTTTTT
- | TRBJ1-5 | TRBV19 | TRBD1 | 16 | CASSNVGTGGNQPQHF | TGTGCCAGTAGTAATGTAGGGACAGGGGGCAATCAGCCCCAGCATTTT
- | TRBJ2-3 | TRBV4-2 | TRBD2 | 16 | CASSREGLAGTDTQYF | TGTGCCAGCAGCCGGGAGGGACTAGCGGGAACAGATACGCAGTATTTT
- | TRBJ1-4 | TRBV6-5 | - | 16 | CASSYSPAGTNEKLFF | TGTGCCAGCAGTTACTCCCCGGCGGGGACTAATGAAAAACTGTTTTTT
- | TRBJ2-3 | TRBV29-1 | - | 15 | CSVVASFVGTDTQYF | TGCAGCGTTGTAGCCTCTTTCGTCGGCACAGATACGCAGTATTTT
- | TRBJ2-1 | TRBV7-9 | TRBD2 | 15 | CASSFPPSGNNEQFF | TGTGCCAGCAGCTTCCCCCCTAGCGGGAACAATGAGCAGTTCTTC
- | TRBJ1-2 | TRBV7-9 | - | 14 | CASSTGTALLGYTF | TGTGCCAGCAGCACCGGGACTGCCCTTTTGGGCTACACCTTC
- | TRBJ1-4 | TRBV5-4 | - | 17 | CASRLEGVGTQPEKLFF | TGTGCCAGCAGACTGGAGGGAGTCGGGACGCAGCCCGAAAAACTGTTTTTT
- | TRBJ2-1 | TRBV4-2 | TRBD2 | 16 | CASSQGASGRIPEQFF | TGTGCCAGCAGCCAGGGGGCTAGCGGGAGAATCCCTGAGCAGTTCTTC
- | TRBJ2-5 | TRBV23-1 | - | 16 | CASGAGTEQNQETQYF | TGCGCCAGCGGCGCGGGTACCGAACAGAACCAAGAGACCCAGTACTTC
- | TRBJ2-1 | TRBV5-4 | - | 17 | CASSANLKDSPYNEQFF | TGTGCCAGCAGCGCAAACCTCAAGGACAGCCCCTACAATGAGCAGTTCTTC
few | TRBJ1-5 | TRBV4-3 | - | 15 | CASSLGAGDNQPQHF | TGCGCCAGCAGCCTAGGAGCGGGTGACAATCAGCCCCAGCATTTT
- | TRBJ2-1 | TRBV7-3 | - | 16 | CASSLKGGAGYNEQFF | TGTGCCAGCAGCTTAAAAGGGGGGGCCGGCTACAATGAGCAGTTCTTC
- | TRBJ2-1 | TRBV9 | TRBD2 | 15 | CASSVEGGSYNEQFF | TGTGCCAGCAGCGTAGAAGGCGGGAGCTACAATGAGCAGTTCTTC
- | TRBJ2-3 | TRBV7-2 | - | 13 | CASSNLGANTQYF | TGTGCCAGCAGCAATCTAGGGGCAAATACGCAGTATTTT
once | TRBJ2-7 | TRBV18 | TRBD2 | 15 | CASSPPSGAPYEQYF | TGTGCCAGCTCACCACCGAGCGGGGCCCCCTACGAGCAGTACTTC
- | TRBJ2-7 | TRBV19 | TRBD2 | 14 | CASSTLAGELEQYF | TGTGCCAGTAGTACCCTAGCGGGAGAGCTCGAGCAGTACTTC
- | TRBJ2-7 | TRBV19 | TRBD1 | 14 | CASSMQQGSDEQYF | TGTGCCAGTAGTATGCAACAGGGGTCAGACGAGCAGTACTTC
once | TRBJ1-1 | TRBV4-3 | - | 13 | CASSQAGNTEAFF | TGCGCCAGCAGCCAGGCGGGGAACACTGAAGCTTTCTTT
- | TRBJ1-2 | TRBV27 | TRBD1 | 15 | CASSYRGSGGYGYTF | TGTGCCAGCAGTTACAGGGGGAGTGGGGGCTATGGCTACACCTTC
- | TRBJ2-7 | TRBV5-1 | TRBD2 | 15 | CASSLATSGAYEQYF | TGCGCCAGCAGCTTGGCCACTAGCGGGGCCTACGAGCAGTACTTC
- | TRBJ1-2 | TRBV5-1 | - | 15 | CASSLGVDRPYGYTF | TGCGCCAGCAGCTTGGGGGTGGACAGACCCTATGGCTACACCTTC
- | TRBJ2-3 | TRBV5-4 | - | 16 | CASSSGGDRNTDTQYF | TGTGCCAGCAGCTCGGGAGGGGACAGAAACACAGATACGCAGTATTTT
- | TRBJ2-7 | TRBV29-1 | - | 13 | CSVVPVYSYEQYF | TGCAGCGTTGTGCCGGTTTACTCCTACGAGCAGTACTTC
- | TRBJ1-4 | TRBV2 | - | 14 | CASTRTELNEKLFF | TGTGCCAGCACTCGGACAGAATTAAATGAAAAACTGTTTTTT
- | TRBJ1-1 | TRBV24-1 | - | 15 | CATSVGTGPGAEAFF | TGTGCCACCAGTGTAGGTACAGGGCCTGGGGCTGAAGCTTTCTTT
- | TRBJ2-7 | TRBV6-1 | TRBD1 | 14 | CASSDRQGAYEQYF | TGTGCCAGCAGTGACCGACAGGGGGCTTACGAGCAGTACTTC
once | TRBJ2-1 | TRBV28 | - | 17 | CASSIFGTLRVYNEQFF | TGTGCCAGCAGTATATTTGGCACTTTGCGGGTTTACAATGAGCAGTTCTTC
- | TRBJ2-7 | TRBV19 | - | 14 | CASSPIGGSYEQYF | TGTGCCAGTAGTCCGATCGGGGGCTCCTACGAGCAGTACTTC
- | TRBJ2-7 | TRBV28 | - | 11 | CASSFLYEQYF | TGTGCCAGCAGTTTCCTCTACGAGCAGTACTTC
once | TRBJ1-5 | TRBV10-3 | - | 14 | CAISPGVRGQPQHF | TGTGCCATCAGTCCCGGGGTCCGGGGTCAGCCCCAGCATTTT
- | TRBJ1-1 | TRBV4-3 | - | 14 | CASSQALQGSEAFF | TGCGCCAGCAGCCAAGCTTTACAGGGCTCTGAAGCTTTCTTT
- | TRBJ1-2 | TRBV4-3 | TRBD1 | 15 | CASSPTGTGSYGYTF | TGCGCCAGCAGCCCTACCGGGACAGGGAGCTATGGCTACACCTTC
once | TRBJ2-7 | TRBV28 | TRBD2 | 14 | CASSWGTSWYEQYF | TGTGCCAGCAGTTGGGGGACTAGCTGGTACGAGCAGTACTTC
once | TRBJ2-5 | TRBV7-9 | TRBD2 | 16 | CASSLRLAALQETQYF | TGTGCCAGCAGCTTAAGACTAGCGGCCCTCCAAGAGACCCAGTACTTC
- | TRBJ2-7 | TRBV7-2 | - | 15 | CASSPRGTDAGEQYF | TGTGCCAGCAGCCCGCGAGGGACAGACGCGGGGGAGCAGTACTTC
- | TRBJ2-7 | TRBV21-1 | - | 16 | CASILPGQGASSVQYF | TGTGCCAGCATCTTACCGGGACAGGGGGCGAGCAGCGTGCAGTACTTC
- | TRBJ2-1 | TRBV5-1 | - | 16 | CASSLTPAGITNEQFF | TGCGCCAGCAGCTTGACCCCCGCGGGCATAACGAATGAGCAGTTCTTC